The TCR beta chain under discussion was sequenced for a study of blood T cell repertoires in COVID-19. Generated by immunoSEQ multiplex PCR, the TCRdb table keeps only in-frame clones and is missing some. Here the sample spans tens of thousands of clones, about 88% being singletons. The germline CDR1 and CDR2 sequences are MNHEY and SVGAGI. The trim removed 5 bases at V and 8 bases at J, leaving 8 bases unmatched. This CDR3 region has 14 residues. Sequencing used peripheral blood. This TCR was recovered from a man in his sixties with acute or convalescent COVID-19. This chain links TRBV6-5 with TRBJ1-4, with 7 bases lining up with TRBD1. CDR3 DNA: TGTGCCAGCAGTAGGACAGGTCGGGACGAAAAACTGTTTTTT. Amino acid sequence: CASSRTGRDEKLFF.